The 17 T cell receptor beta chains below come from one sample, sequenced in a study of T cell responses to AZD1222 COVID-19 vaccine. Data came from immunoSEQ multiplex PCR; TCRdb stores just in-frame clones and leaves some out. The sample shows about 99,000 clones, approximately 90% of them seen only once. Sequencing used peripheral blood, obtained on day 0 of AZD1222 vaccination. The receptors were sampled from an adult in good health.

The chain recombines TRBV6-1 with TRBJ1-1, with D hard to call. Germline assignment: CDR1 MNHNS and CDR2 SASEGT. The CDR3 is made up of 16 amino acids. V dropped 1 base and J dropped 1 base, with 13 bases sitting between them. CDR3 coding DNA: TGTGCCAGCAGTGAAGTCTTGGGGATAGGGAACACTGAAGCTTTCTTT. It yields the protein CASSEVLGIGNTEAFF.

V gene TRBV13 combines with J gene TRBJ1-2, with D perhaps TRBD1 (6 bases). This CDR3 region has 15 residues. V lost 3 bases, J lost 0 bases, and 11 bases lay in between. Germline loops: CDR1 PRHDT, CDR2 FYEKMQ (reference sequence). The CDR3 reads CASSLRTAANYGYTF. CDR3 sequence (DNA): TGTGCCAGCAGCTTGCGGACAGCCGCTAACTATGGCTACACCTTC.

This rearrangement joins TRBV30 to TRBJ2-3; TRBD1 might be the D (6 bases). This CDR3 is 14 amino acids long. Trimming removed 3 bases from V and 0 bases from J, with 10 bases in between. Germline CDR1 reads GTSNPN; CDR2 reads SVGIG (reference sequence). CDR3 in amino acids: CAWSPGHSTDTQYF. DNA of the CDR3: TGTGCCTGGAGCCCGGGACACAGCACAGATACGCAGTATTTT.

V gene TRBV19 combines with J gene TRBJ1-6; TRBD1 matches at 8 bases. With 4 bases clipped from V and 14 bases from J, the junction kept 16 bases outside the gene matches. Looked up from germline, CDR1 is LNHDA and CDR2 is SQIVND (reference sequence). The CDR3 length is 16 residues. CDR3 region: CASSTWTGPLEFTLHF. The CDR3, as DNA: TGTGCCAGTAGTACCTGGACAGGGCCTCTAGAATTCACCCTCCACTTT.

This chain connects TRBV7-2 to TRBJ2-3, with TRBD2 matching over 12 bases. The CDR3 spans 19 residues. The trim removed 1 base at V and 0 bases at J, leaving 8 bases unmatched. The germline V gene encodes CDR1 SGHTA and CDR2 FQGNSA. The CDR3 loop is CASSLGASGGVSSTDTQYF. CDR3 bases: TGTGCCAGCAGCTTAGGGGCTAGCGGGGGGGTCTCCAGCACAGATACGCAGTATTTT.

The genes are TRBV3-1 (or the pseudogene TRBV3-2) and TRBJ2-7, with D maybe TRBD1 (5 bases). Germline V gene lookup returns CDR1 LGHDT and CDR2 YNNKEL (reference sequence). Trimming shortened V by 1 base and J by 0 bases, and 7 bases separated the two germline ends. The length of the CDR3 is 14 residues. The CDR3 DNA reads TGTGCCAGCAGCCAAGGTGACAGCTCCTACGAGCAGTACTTC. It is translated as CASSQGDSSYEQYF.

The chain links TRBV5-4 to TRBJ2-3, with no clear D. Trimming removed 0 bases from V and 0 bases from J, with 14 bases in between. Germline V gene data show CDR1 as SGHNT and CDR2 as YYREEE (reference sequence). This CDR3 spans 17 amino acids. CDR3 residues: CASSLGMGSTSTDTQYF. For the CDR3, the DNA is TGTGCCAGCAGCTTGGGGATGGGCTCCACTAGCACAGATACGCAGTATTTT.

J is TRBJ2-2 and V is TRBV2; D not resolved. V lost 2 bases and J 4 bases, leaving 11 bases between the germline ends. The CDR3 extends over 15 amino acids. The germline V gene encodes CDR1 SNHLY and CDR2 FYNNEI. CDR3 bases: TGTGCCAGCAGTGAAACCCCCTCAGTCACCGGGGAGCTGTTTTTT. This gives the protein CASSETPSVTGELFF.

V usage is TRBV7-6 and J usage is TRBJ1-6; D is possibly TRBD1 (5 bases). Trimming left V 1 base short and J 6 bases short, with 10 bases between. Germline CDR1 and CDR2: SGHVS and FNYEAQ. The CDR3 length is 15 residues. The CDR3 is CASSLGQGGNSPLHF. DNA for the CDR3: TGTGCCAGCAGCTTAGGGCAGGGTGGTAATTCACCCCTCCACTTT.

This sequence joins TRBV7-2 and TRBJ2-1; 11 bases match TRBD2. V trimming: 7 bases; J trimming: 7 bases; junction bases outside the gene matches: 12. This CDR3 contains 16 residues. The germline CDR1 and CDR2 sequences are SGHTA and FQGNSA. CDR3 residues: CASILIAGGPGNEQFF. CDR3 DNA: TGTGCCAGCATCCTTATAGCGGGAGGGCCGGGAAATGAGCAGTTCTTC.

V and J are TRBV7-2 and TRBJ1-1, with D possibly matching TRBD1 (5 bases). CDR3 size: 14 residues. V gave up 5 bases and J gave up 5 bases, with 15 bases separating them. CDR1 and CDR2 (germline): SGHTA, FQGNSA. CDR3 DNA sequence: TGTGCCAGCAGCCCAGGATGGGGGGGGACTGAAGCTTTCTTT. As protein: CASSPGWGGTEAFF.

The V gene is TRBV6-5, the J gene TRBJ1-2, with 9 bases that match TRBD1. CDR1 MNHEY and CDR2 SVGAGI come from the germline V gene. Unmatched junction bases numbered 9, after V lost 6 bases and J lost 4 bases. This CDR3 region has 15 residues. DNA of the CDR3: TGTGCCAGCAGGAAAATGGGGGACAGGGCCTATGGCTACACCTTC. Translated: CASRKMGDRAYGYTF.

As DNA, the CDR3 is TGTGCCAGCAGTTCCAGGGGGAACCATCAGCCCCAGCATTTT. Residues: CASSSRGNHQPQHF. This chain links TRBV28 with TRBJ1-5; 7 bases match TRBD1. J was trimmed by 5 bases and V by 4 bases; bases with no gene match: 5. The germline gives CDR1 MDHEN, CDR2 SYDVKM. The CDR3 loop spans 14 amino acids.

The chain links TRBV6-5 to TRBJ1-5, with a weak D call TRBD1 (6 bases). The CDR3 spans 15 residues. With 6 bases removed from V and 3 bases from J, the gap between germline ends came to 15 bases. Germline V CDR1 and CDR2: MNHEY, SVGAGI. The CDR3 sequence: CASSREGGANQPQHF. The CDR3 region has the DNA TGTGCCAGCAGCCGAGAGGGGGGGGCCAATCAGCCCCAGCATTTT.

The chain employs TRBV2 and TRBJ1-6; D uncertain. The CDR3 spans 20 residues. Trimming cost V 2 bases and J 3 bases, with 23 bases left between them. CDR1 is SNHLY and CDR2 is FYNNEI in the germline V gene. CDR3 amino acids: CASSERRSSPARSYNSPLHF. CDR3 in DNA: TGTGCCAGCAGTGAAAGGAGAAGTTCGCCAGCACGGAGCTATAATTCACCCCTCCACTTT.

The chain recombines TRBV30 with TRBJ1-6, with 9 bases matching TRBD1. The germline CDR1 and CDR2 sequences are GTSNPN and SVGIG (reference sequence). The CDR3 sequence is 16 residues long. V shed 0 bases and J 10 bases; nucleotides not matched to a gene: 10. CDR3 sequence (DNA): TGTGCCTGGAGTGTTTGGTTGGGACAGGGATCATCACCCCTCCACTTT. Encoded protein: CAWSVWLGQGSSPLHF.

CDR3 amino acids: CASSEEGLSYNEQFF. CDR3 nucleotide sequence: TGTGCCAGCAGTGAAGAGGGACTCTCCTACAATGAGCAGTTCTTC. The chain has TRBV6-1 and TRBJ2-1; D is possibly TRBD2 (6 bases). V lost 1 base to trimming and J lost 0 bases, with 7 bases between them. This CDR3 has 15 residues. The germline CDR1 and CDR2 sequences are MNHNS and SASEGT.